This TCR beta chain was recovered during a study of T cell responses to AZD1222 COVID-19 vaccine (dated by TCRdb to about 2021). Notes on the research overall: AZD1222 recipients whose second dose came at about 4 weeks and those whose second dose came at about 12 weeks were combined into one group, since spike-specific TCR depth and breadth did not differ between the two schedules. TCR sequencing covered more than 230 trial participants: 207 given two doses of AZD1222 and about 26 given two doses of MenACWY control vaccine. Trial participants were enrolled by age into 18-55, 56-69 and 70-plus year subgroups, with about 150, 28 and 57 TCR-sequenced participants respectively.

The trim is 0 bases for V and 1 base for J, with a gap of 3 bases between the germline ends. Reading from cysteine to phenylalanine, the CDR3 counts 13 amino acids. Left in the record is the CDR3 DNA by itself, 39 bases read in frame from the first base. CDR1 and CDR2, per the germline V gene, are SGHTA and FQGTGA. The time point label of this sample denotes: baseline before first vaccination. The vaccinee samples were drawn from two UK trials, COV001 and COV002, one of which was a single-blind randomized controlled phase 2/3 trial testing AZD1222 (ChAdOx1 nCoV-19) in healthy adults. For TCRbeta chain sequencing, PBMC samples were collected from trial participants at day 0 and at day 28 after the second dose. Study-level results and caveats: Most participants were white British and females outnumbered males, and the authors suggested that clonal diversity may have been underestimated. Because no samples from the day 14 peak response were available, repertoires could be characterized only after the peak T cell response. The whole spike protein was spanned by vaccine-associated CD4 TCRs, and dominant responses were seen in regions 160-218 and 743-854. Nearly half of unique spike-specific TCRs reportedly recognized epitopes outside regions mutated in the B.1.351 and B.1.1.7 variants. Only a handful of AZD1222 recipients were SARS-CoV-2 seropositive at baseline, limiting conclusions about previously exposed vaccinees. A significant rise in spike-specific TCR breadth and depth was observed after two AZD1222 doses relative to day 0 and relative to MenACWY recipients. The 56-69-year group was small, and its depth increase did not reach significance, likely because of low power.

The CDR3 regions of human TCRbeta chains were analyzed by immunosequencing. As for the authors' bioinformatics: Repertoire TCRs were checked for matches against a reference library of SARS-CoV-2-specific TCRs that had been generated using the MIRA antigen-specificity platform. Breadth was defined as the fraction of unique TCRs that were SARS-CoV-2-associated. Depth was defined as the fraction of total T cells that were SARS-CoV-2-associated. Using the MIRA data, every spike-specific TCR was mapped to the spike region that the TCR reacted to and assigned to either a CD4 or a CD8 class. Log10-transformed breadth and depth values were compared by one-way ANOVA with Sidak's multiple comparisons tests. In its TCRdb copy, this immuneACCESS table keeps in-frame sequences only and misses some clones. Where compared with another copy, unresolved V genes explain less than half of these, and the others have no known cause. V, J and clone size derive from that table, while D and trimming were established from the DNA sequence. Here the sample has about 84,000 clones; nearly 90% occur a single time. Around 1.5% of the sample is held by the ten biggest clonotypes.

Regarding this clone: Its antigen is currently not known. Base quality data are lacking; no much larger clone is found one base away.

The sequence joins TRBV7-3 to TRBJ1-1; no confident D gene assignment can be made. The receptor was isolated from an adult in good health. The sample was peripheral blood, taken on day 0 of AZD1222 vaccination. The CDR3 sequence is CASSLTPNTEAFF. The nucleotide sequence reads TGTGCCAGCAGCTTAACCCCGAACACTGAAGCTTTCTTT. Extended through the reference TRBV7-3 and TRBJ1-1 proteins, this CDR3 yields the full variable domain: GAGVSQTPSNKVTEKGKYVELRCDPISGHTALYWYRQSLGQGPEFLIYFQGTGAADDSGLPNDRFFAVRPEGSVSTLKIQRTERGDSAVYLCASSLTPNTEAFFGQGTRLTVV.